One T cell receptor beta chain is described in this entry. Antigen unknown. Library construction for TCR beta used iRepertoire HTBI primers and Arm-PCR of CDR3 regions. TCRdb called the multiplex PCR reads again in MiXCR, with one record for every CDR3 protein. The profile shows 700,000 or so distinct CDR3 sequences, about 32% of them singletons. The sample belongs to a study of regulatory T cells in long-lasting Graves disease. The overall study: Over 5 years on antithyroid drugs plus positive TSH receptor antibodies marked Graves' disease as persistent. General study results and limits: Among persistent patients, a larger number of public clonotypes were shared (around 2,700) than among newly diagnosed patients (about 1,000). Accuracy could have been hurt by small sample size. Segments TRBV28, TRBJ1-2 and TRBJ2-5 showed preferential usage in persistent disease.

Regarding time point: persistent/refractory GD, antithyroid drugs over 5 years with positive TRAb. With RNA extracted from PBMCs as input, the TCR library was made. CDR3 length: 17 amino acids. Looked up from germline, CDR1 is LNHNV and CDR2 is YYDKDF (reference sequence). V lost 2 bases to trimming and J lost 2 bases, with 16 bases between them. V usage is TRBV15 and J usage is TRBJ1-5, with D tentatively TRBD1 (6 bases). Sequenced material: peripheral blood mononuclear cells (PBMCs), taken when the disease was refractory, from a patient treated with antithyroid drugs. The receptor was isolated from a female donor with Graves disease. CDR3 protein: CATSRPLMRGGNQPQHF. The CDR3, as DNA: TGTGCCACCAGCAGACCCCTTATGAGGGGGGGCAATCAGCCCCAGCATTTT.